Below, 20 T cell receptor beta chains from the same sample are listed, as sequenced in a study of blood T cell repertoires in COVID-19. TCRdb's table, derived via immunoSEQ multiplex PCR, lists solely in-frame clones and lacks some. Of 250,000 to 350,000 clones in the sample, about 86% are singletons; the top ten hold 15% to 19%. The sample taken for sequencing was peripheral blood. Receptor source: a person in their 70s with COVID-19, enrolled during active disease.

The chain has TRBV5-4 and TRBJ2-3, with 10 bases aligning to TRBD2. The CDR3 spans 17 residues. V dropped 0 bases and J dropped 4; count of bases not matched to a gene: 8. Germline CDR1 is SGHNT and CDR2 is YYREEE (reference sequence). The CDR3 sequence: CASSLAGSGGVADTQYF. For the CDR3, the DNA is TGTGCCAGCAGCTTGGCCGGGAGCGGGGGGGTGGCAGATACGCAGTATTTT.

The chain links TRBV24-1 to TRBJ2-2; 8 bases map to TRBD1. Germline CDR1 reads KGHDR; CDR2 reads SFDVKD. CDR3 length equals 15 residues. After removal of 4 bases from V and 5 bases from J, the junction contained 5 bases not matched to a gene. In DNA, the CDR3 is TGTGCCACCAGTGACCAGGACAGGGAAACCGGGGAGCTGTTTTTT. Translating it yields CATSDQDRETGELFF.

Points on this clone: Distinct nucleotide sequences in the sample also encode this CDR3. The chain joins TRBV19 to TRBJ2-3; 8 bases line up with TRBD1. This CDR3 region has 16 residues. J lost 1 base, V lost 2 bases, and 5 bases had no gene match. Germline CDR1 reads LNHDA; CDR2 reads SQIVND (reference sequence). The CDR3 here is CASSIRRGQGTDTQYF. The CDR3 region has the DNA TGTGCCAGTAGTATAAGGAGGGGACAGGGCACAGATACGCAGTATTTT.

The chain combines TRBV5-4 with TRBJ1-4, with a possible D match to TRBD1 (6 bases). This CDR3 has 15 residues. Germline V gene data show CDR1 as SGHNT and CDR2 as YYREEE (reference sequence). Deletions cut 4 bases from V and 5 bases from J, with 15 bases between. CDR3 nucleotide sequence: TGTGCCAGCAGCCGCGGGGGAGGACAGAATGAAAAACTGTTTTTT. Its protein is CASSRGGGQNEKLFF.

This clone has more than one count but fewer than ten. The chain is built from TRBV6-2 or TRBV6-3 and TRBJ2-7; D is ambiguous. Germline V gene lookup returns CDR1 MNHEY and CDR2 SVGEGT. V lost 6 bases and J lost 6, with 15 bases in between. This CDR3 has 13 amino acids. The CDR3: CASSPSQRLEQYF. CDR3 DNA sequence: TGTGCCAGCAGCCCCAGCCAGCGTCTCGAGCAGTACTTC.

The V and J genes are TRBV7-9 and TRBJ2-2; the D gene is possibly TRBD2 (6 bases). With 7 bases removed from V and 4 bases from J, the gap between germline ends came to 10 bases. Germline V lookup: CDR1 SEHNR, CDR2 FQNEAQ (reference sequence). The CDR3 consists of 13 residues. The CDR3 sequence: CASTHGGTGELFF. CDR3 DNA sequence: TGTGCCAGCACTCACGGGGGCACCGGGGAGCTGTTTTTT.

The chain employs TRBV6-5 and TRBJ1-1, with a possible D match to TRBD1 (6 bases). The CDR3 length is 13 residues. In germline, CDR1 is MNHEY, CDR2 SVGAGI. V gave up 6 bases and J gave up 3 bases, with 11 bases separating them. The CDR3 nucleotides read TGTGCCAGCAGCCAGGGGTTACACACTGAAGCTTTCTTT. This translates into CASSQGLHTEAFF.

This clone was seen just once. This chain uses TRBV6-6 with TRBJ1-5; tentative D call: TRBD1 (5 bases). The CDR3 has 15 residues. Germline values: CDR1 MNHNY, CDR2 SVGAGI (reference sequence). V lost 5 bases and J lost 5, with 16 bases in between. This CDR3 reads CASSAQGKTDQPQHF. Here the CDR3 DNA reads TGTGCCAGCAGTGCTCAGGGAAAAACAGATCAGCCCCAGCATTTT.

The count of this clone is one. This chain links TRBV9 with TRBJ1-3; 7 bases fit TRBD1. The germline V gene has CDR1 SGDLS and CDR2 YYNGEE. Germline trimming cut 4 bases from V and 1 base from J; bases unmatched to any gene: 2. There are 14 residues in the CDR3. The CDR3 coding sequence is TGTGCCAGCAGCTTGGGACAGTCTGGAAACACCATATATTTT. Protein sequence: CASSLGQSGNTIYF.

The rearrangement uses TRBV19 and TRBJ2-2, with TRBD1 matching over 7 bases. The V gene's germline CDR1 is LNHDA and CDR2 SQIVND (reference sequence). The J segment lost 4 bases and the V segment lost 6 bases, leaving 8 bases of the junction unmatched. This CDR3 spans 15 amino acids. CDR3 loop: CASSSPGQTTGELFF. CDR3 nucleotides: TGTGCCAGTAGCAGTCCGGGACAGACCACCGGGGAGCTGTTTTTT. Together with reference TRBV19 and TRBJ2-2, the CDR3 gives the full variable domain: DGGITQSPKYLFRKEGQNVTLSCEQNLNHDAMYWYRQDPGQGLRLIYYSQIVNDFQKGDIAEGYSVSREKKESFPLTVTSAQKNPTAFYLCASSSPGQTTGELFFGEGSRLTVL.

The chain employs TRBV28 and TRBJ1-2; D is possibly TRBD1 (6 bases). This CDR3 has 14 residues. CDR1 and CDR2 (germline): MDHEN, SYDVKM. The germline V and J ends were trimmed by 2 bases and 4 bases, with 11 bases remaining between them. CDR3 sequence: CASSLMGAVYGYTF. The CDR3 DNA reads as TGTGCCAGCAGTTTAATGGGGGCGGTCTATGGCTACACCTTC.

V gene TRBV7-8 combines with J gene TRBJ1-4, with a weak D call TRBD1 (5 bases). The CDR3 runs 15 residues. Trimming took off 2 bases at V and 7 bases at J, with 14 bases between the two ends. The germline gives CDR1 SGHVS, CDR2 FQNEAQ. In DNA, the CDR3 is TGTGCCAGCAGCTTAAACGGGGGGTGGGGTGAAAAACTGTTTTTT. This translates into CASSLNGGWGEKLFF.

CDR3 in DNA: TGCAGCGTTGGAGATCAGCCCCAGCATTTT. Translation: CSVGDQPQHF. The V gene is TRBV29-1, the J gene TRBJ1-5; D remains unclear. CDR1 and CDR2 from the germline V gene are SQVTM and ANQGSEA. The CDR3 spans 10 residues. V lost 4 bases to trimming and J lost 5 bases, with 3 bases between them.

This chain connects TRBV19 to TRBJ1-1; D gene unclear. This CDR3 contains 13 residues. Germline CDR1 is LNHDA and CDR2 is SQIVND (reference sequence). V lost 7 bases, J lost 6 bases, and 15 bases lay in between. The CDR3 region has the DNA TGTGCCAGTACGATCACCGTATCAGCTGAAGCTTTCTTT. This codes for CASTITVSAEAFF. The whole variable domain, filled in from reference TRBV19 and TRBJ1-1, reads DGGITQSPKYLFRKEGQNVTLSCEQNLNHDAMYWYRQDPGQGLRLIYYSQIVNDFQKGDIAEGYSVSREKKESFPLTVTSAQKNPTAFYLCASTITVSAEAFFGQGTRLTVV.

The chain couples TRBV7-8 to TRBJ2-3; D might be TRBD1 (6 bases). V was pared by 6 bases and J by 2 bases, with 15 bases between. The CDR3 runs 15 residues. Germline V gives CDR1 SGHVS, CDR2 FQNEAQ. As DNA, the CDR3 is TGTGCCAGCAGTCTAGGGGGTCCCCCCACAGATACGCAGTATTTT. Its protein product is CASSLGGPPTDTQYF.

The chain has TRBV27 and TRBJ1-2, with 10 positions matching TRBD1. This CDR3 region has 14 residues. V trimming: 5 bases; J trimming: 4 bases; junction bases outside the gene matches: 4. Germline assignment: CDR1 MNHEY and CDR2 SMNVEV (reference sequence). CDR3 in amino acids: CASSPTGGAYGYTF. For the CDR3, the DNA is TGTGCCAGCAGTCCGACAGGGGGCGCCTATGGCTACACCTTC.

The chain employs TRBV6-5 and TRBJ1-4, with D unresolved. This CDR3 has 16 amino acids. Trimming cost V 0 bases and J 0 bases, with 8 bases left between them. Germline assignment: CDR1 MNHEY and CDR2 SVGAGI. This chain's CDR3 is CASSYSLIATNEKLFF. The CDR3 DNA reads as TGTGCCAGCAGTTACTCCTTAATAGCAACTAATGAAAAACTGTTTTTT.

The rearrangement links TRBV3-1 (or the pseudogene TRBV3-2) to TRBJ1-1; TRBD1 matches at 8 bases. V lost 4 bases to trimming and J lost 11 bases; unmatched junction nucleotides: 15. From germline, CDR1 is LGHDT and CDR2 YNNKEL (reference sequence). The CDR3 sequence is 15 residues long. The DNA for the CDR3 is TGTGCCAGCAGCCGACAGGGGCCGCGGTCATTGGGCGCTTTCTTT. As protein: CASSRQGPRSLGAFF.

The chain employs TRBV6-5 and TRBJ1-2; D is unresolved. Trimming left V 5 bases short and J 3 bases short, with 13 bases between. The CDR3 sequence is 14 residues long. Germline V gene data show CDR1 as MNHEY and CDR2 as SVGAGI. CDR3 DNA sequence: TGTGCCAGCAGTACCCGGGGAGTAGACTATGGCTACACCTTC. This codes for CASSTRGVDYGYTF.

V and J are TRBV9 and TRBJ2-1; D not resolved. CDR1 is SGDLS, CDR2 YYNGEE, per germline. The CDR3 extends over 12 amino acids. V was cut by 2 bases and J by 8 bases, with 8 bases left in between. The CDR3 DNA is TGTGCCAGCAGCGTGCCAGGCGATGAGCAGTTCTTC. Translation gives CASSVPGDEQFF.